This T cell receptor beta chain was captured by sequencing in a study of shared clonotypes between healthy human individuals. The germline V gene encodes CDR1 MNHEY and CDR2 SMNVEV (reference sequence). This CDR3 contains 13 residues. Trimming removed 0 bases at V and 6 bases at J, with 9 bases between. Cells designated naive CD8 were CD45RO-negative and were positively selected for CCR7, with terminally differentiated effector memory CD45RA+ cells excluded. TCRdb's copy holds only in-frame clones and misses some; the assay was immunoSEQ multiplex PCR. This table holds around 2,100,000 clones, approximately 95% found once. Regarding this clone: Other DNA sequences from this sample encode an identical CDR3 as well.

This sequence was found in a man younger than 35 in good health. The chain joins TRBV27 to TRBJ2-7; no firm D call. Sequences were obtained from naive CD8+ T cells sorted from blood. CDR3 amino acids: CASSLSGPGEQYF. CDR3 DNA: TGTGCCAGCAGTTTATCTGGGCCGGGCGAGCAGTACTTC.